This TCR beta chain was sequenced in a study of identical twins. Template switching added a universal primer binding site, and final cDNA carried unique molecular identifiers. A single record per CDR3 protein comes from TCRdb applying MiXCR to the 5' RACE reads. The sample carries 210,000 or so distinct CDR3 sequences, approximately 15% recorded once. V shed 3 bases and J shed 3 bases, with 9 bases lying between them. There are 13 residues in the CDR3. The V gene's germline CDR1 is SQVTM and CDR2 ANQGSEA. These data are also associated with another study on T cells expressing NK-cell markers. In that study: Sorted CD3+CD56+NKG2C+, CD3+CD56+NKG2C- and CD3+CD56-NKG2C+ T cells provided the TCR beta repertoires.

Sequencing was performed on CD8+ T cells sorted from blood. The chain carries TRBV29-1 and TRBJ1-5; no clear D gene. The sequence was collected from a woman under 30 in good health. CDR3 DNA: TGCAGCGTTGAGGAAGGGTACAATCAGCCCCAGCATTTT. This sequence encodes CSVEEGYNQPQHF.